These 5 T cell receptor beta chains were all obtained from the same sample, sequenced in a study of radiotherapy plus CTLA-4 blockade in lung cancer. Generated by immunoSEQ multiplex PCR, the TCRdb table keeps only in-frame clones and is missing some. The profile covers about 87,000 clones, with around 87% appearing a single time and 16% taken by the ten largest. This material consisted of peripheral blood, taken from a patient treated with radiotherapy plus ipilimumab. The receptors come from a human donor with non-small cell lung cancer that progressed on radiotherapy plus ipilimumab.

The chain is built from TRBV7-6 and TRBJ1-1; D not resolved. CDR1 and CDR2 (germline): SGHVS, FNYEAQ. The CDR3 contains 15 residues. Deletions cut 5 bases from V and 5 bases from J, with 18 bases between. CDR3 in amino acids: CASSGWTRVITEAFF. CDR3 sequence (DNA): TGTGCCAGCAGCGGCTGGACCCGTGTGATTACTGAAGCTTTCTTT. Full variable domain (missing parts from reference TRBV7-6 and TRBJ1-1): GAGVSQSPRYKVTKRGQDVALRCDPISGHVSLYWYRQALGQGPEFLTYFNYEAQQDKSGLPNDRFSAERPEGSISTLTIQRTEQRDSAMYRCASSGWTRVITEAFFGQGTRLTVV.

This rearrangement joins TRBV19 to TRBJ1-2; D unresolved. The V and J ends lost 3 bases and 8 bases respectively, with 16 bases between them. There are 14 residues in the CDR3. Germline V gene sequence: CDR1 LNHDA, CDR2 SQIVND (reference sequence). In DNA, the CDR3 is TGTGCCAGTAGTATCCAGGATAGTACTAGGGGCTACACCTTC. Encoded protein: CASSIQDSTRGYTF.

The chain couples TRBV5-4 to TRBJ2-7; 10 bases are shared with TRBD1. This CDR3 has 15 amino acids. J lost 7 bases, V lost 4 bases, and 11 bases had no gene match. Germline assignment: CDR1 SGHNT and CDR2 YYREEE (reference sequence). CDR3 loop: CASSPMTGGIREQYF. The CDR3, as DNA: TGTGCCAGCAGCCCGATGACAGGGGGCATTAGGGAGCAGTACTTC. The full variable domain, with the rest looked up from reference TRBV5-4 and TRBJ2-7, is ETGVTQSPTHLIKTRGQQVTLRCSSQSGHNTVSWYQQALGQGPQFIFQYYREEENGRGNFPPRFSGLQFPNYSSELNVNALELDDSALYLCASSPMTGGIREQYFGPGTRLTVT.

The genes are TRBV7-2 and TRBJ1-3, with no clear D. Trimming removed 1 base from V and 9 bases from J, with 4 bases in between. CDR1 is SGHTA, CDR2 FQGNSA, per germline. The CDR3 length is 11 residues. CDR3 sequence reads: CASSLEATIYF. The CDR3, as DNA: TGTGCCAGCAGCTTAGAGGCCACCATATATTTT.

The chain is built from TRBV28 and TRBJ2-7, with TRBD1 matching over 10 bases. The CDR3 runs to 16 residues. Trimming took 2 bases from V and 2 from J; bases not matched to a gene: 6. The V gene's germline CDR1 is MDHEN and CDR2 SYDVKM. CDR3 sequence: CASSLRGQGRAYEQYF. CDR3 coding DNA: TGTGCCAGCAGTTTAAGGGGACAGGGGAGGGCCTACGAGCAGTACTTC.